This entry lists 6 T cell receptor beta chains sequenced from one sample in a study of T cells in Graves' hyperthyroidism and ophthalmopathy. RNA transcripts yielded amplified TCR beta CDR3 regions. HTBI primers were the set used in a first-round RT-PCR of the TCR CDR3. TCRdb fed the multiplex PCR reads into MiXCR, producing one record per CDR3 protein. The sample shows about 600,000 distinct CDR3 sequences, more than 13% of them seen only once. Sequencing was performed on blood. The receptors were sampled from a woman aged 18-29 years with Graves' ophthalmopathy.

This clonotype was recorded many times. The V call is TRBV24-1, the J call TRBJ2-2; D uncertain. The germline V and J ends were trimmed by 3 bases and 2 bases, with 6 bases remaining between them. Per the germline V gene, CDR1 is KGHDR and CDR2 is SFDVKD. The CDR3 consists of 14 residues. CDR3 in amino acids: CATSDGFNTGELFF. DNA of the CDR3: TGTGCCACCAGTGATGGGTTCAACACCGGGGAGCTGTTTTTT.

The chain uses TRBV20-1 and TRBJ2-7; 7 bases are a match to TRBD2. The CDR3 length is 14 residues. From germline, CDR1 is DFQATT and CDR2 SNEGSKA (reference sequence). V was clipped by 6 bases and J by 2 bases; unmatched bases: 10. The DNA for the CDR3 is TGCAGTGCCCTGGTCTCCGGGAGGACCTACGAGCAGTACTTC. It specifies CSALVSGRTYEQYF.

This clonotype was picked up many times. V usage is TRBV7-9 and J usage is TRBJ2-3, with D perhaps being TRBD1 or TRBD2 (5 bases each). Germline CDR1 reads SEHNR; CDR2 reads FQNEAQ (reference sequence). V lost 4 bases and J lost 1, with 12 bases in between. The CDR3 contains 15 residues. The CDR3 region has the DNA TGTGCCAGCAGCTCCCAATTGGGGGGCACAGATACGCAGTATTTT. Encoded protein: CASSSQLGGTDTQYF.

This clonotype was counted many times. The chain carries TRBV11-2 and TRBJ1-6, with D unresolved. This CDR3 contains 16 residues. Per germline, CDR1 SGHAT and CDR2 FQNNGV. The V end was cut by 0 bases, the J end by 6 bases, with 12 bases between. CDR3 nucleotides: TGTGCCAGCAGCTTAGATCCACGGGCTTTTAATTCACCCCTCCACTTT. Amino acid sequence: CASSLDPRAFNSPLHF.

This clonotype came up many times. The chain uses TRBV27 and TRBJ2-3; D is uncertain. V lost 7 bases, J lost 2 bases, and 10 bases lay in between. CDR1 and CDR2 from the germline V gene are MNHEY and SMNVEV (reference sequence). The CDR3 consists of 13 residues. The CDR3 DNA sequence: TGTGCCAGCAACCCCGGAACCACAGATACGCAGTATTTT. Protein sequence: CASNPGTTDTQYF.

This clonotype was picked up many times. The chain has TRBV7-9 and TRBJ2-7; D gene ambiguous. The CDR3 is made up of 14 amino acids. The V gene's germline CDR1 is SEHNR and CDR2 FQNEAQ (reference sequence). V was pared by 6 bases and J by 6 bases, with 18 bases between. CDR3 DNA: TGTGCCAGCAGACCCCGCGTACGACCCGGCGAGCAGTACTTC. Its translation is CASRPRVRPGEQYF.